This T cell receptor beta chain was documented in a study of somatic mutations in cytotoxic T cells in rheumatoid arthritis listed by TCRdb under 2017. Some background on the complete study: Peripheral blood (around 31 ml EDTA) was collected from patients immediately after diagnosis and before any treatment began. Some V beta antibody-stained T-cell populations were flow-sorted on a FACSAria II or Sony SH800 at nearly 100% purity, and sorted V beta1+ cells also underwent TCRB sequencing. To characterize clonality, the study used TCRB deep sequencing while asking whether somatic mutations are carried by expanded CD8+ T-cell clones in newly diagnosed, untreated rheumatoid arthritis. TCRB deep sequencing covered some 65 patients with rheumatoid arthritis along with some 22 healthy controls. Patient and control groups had essentially identical median ages.

Positive magnetic bead selection on an AutoMACS was used to isolate CD4+ and CD8+ cells, with flow cytometry used to check purity. After a first flow cytometry screen using a TCR V beta antibody panel, clonal expansions were characterized through TCRB deep sequencing of sorted CD8+ fractions. Peripheral blood mononuclear cells were obtained using density gradient separation with Ficoll-Paque PLUS. DNA from CD4-enriched, CD8-enriched or PBMC samples was extracted using Nucleospin Tissue or Tissue XS kits and then quantified on a Qubit 2.0 fluorometer. Genomic DNA underwent TCRB CDR3 sequencing using the immunoSEQ assay. On the authors' methods: Published virus-specific TCRB sequences were compared with patient CD8+ clones larger than 1%, and only a few matches were found. Nothing other than productive TCRB rearrangements was included in the analyses. Clonality was calculated as a Shannon entropy-based productive clonality index, and a clone was defined by a unique TCRB CDR3 sequence. The template counts of each clone relative to the total templates per sample were used to calculate repertoire overlap between two samples. V-gene usage measured by flow cytometry correlated with TCRB sequencing V-gene usage, with a Spearman r of 0.6 to 0.65. TCRdb limited this immuneACCESS table to in-frame rearrangements with V and J called. A share of clones is missing; checked studies link under half to unresolved V genes, and the rest is unexplained. That table supplies the V and J calls and clone size; D and trimming were determined from the DNA. This sample lists over 15,000 clones; approximately 80% were detected once. The ten most abundant clones make up approximately 11% of the sample.

Overall results and qualifications from the work: The finding that TRBV07 was slightly underrepresented in patients was left unadjusted for multiple comparisons. CD8+ T-cell clonality did not differ significantly between rheumatoid arthritis patients and age-matched healthy controls. Healthy controls showed no age-related increase in CD8+ clonality, whereas patients did (Spearman r ≈ 0.49). The largest CD8+ clone made up more than 20% of CD8+ cells in 8 of 65 patients, and blood and synovial fluid shared several identical CD8+ TCRB sequences. The antigen targets of the expanded CD8+ clones were unknown, and absence from virus-specific databases did not rule out viral specificity.

Including cysteine and phenylalanine, the CDR3 has 17 amino acids. CDR3 DNA only is kept here, 51 bases in frame from base 1. Trimming costs V 6 bases and J 4 bases, and their ends lie 21 bases apart. As encoded in the germline V gene (reference sequence), CDR1 is SEHNR while CDR2 is FQNEAQ. On this clone itself: The antigen it recognizes is unknown. Base qualities are not recorded, but no much larger clone differs from it by a single base.

Input material: CD8+ T cells sorted from blood. Recombination connected TRBV7-9 to TRBJ2-2; a tentative D match to TRBD1 spans 5 bases. The receptor's source is a man aged 18 to 29 with rheumatoid arthritis. CDR3 region: CASRSRKGPLGTGELFF. The nucleotide sequence is TGTGCCAGCAGATCAAGGAAGGGGCCTTTAGGCACCGGGGAGCTGTTTTTT.